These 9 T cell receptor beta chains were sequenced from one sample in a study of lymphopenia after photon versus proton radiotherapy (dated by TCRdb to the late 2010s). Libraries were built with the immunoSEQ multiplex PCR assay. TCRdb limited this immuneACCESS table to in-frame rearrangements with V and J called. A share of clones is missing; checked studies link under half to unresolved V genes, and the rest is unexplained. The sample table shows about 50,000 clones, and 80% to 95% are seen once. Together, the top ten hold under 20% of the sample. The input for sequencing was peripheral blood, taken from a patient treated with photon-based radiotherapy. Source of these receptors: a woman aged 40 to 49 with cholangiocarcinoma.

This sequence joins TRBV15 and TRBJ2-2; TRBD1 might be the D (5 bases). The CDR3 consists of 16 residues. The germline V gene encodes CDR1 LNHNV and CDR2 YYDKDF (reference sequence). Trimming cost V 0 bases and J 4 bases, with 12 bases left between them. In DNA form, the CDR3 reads TGTGCCACCAGCAGAGAGCGGCAGGGTCCCACCGGGGAGCTGTTTTTT. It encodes CATSRERQGPTGELFF.

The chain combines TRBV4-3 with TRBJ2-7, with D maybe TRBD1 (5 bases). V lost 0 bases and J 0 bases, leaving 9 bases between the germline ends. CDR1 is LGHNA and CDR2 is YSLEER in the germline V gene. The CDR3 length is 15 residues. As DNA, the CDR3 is TGCGCCAGCAGCCAAGAGACAGTTAGCTCCTACGAGCAGTACTTC. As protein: CASSQETVSSYEQYF.

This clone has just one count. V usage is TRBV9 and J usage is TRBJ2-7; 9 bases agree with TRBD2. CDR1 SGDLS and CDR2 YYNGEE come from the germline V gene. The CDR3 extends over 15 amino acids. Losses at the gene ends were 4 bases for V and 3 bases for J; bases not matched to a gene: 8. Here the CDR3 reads CASSLTPSGDYEQYF. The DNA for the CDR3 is TGTGCCAGCAGCTTGACTCCTAGCGGGGACTACGAGCAGTACTTC.

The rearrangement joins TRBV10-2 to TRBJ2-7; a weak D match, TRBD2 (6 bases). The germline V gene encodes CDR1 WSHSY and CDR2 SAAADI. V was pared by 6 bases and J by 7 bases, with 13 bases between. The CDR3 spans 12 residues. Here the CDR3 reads CASRFTGSEQYF. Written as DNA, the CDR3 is TGCGCCAGCAGGTTTACCGGGAGTGAGCAGTACTTC.

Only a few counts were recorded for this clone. The CDR3 region has the DNA TGTGCCAGCAGCGTAGGAGAAGAGACCCAGTACTTC. It yields the protein CASSVGEETQYF. The chain recombines TRBV9 with TRBJ2-5, with unresolved D. The germline V gene encodes CDR1 SGDLS and CDR2 YYNGEE. V dropped 0 bases and J dropped 3 bases, with 3 bases sitting between them. This CDR3 has 12 amino acids.

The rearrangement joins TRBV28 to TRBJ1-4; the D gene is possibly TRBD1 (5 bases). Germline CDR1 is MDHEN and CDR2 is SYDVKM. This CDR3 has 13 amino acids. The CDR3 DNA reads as TGTGGGAGTTCCAGGGCGCCTAATGAAAAACTGTTTTTT. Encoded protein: CGSSRAPNEKLFF.

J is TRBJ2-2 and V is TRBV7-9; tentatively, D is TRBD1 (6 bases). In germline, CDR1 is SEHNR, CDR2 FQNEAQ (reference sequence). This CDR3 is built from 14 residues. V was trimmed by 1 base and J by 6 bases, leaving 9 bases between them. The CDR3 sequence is CASSLEGHAGELFF. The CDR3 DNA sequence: TGTGCCAGCAGCTTAGAGGGACACGCCGGGGAGCTGTTTTTT. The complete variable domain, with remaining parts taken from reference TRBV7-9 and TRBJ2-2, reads DTGVSQNPRHKITKRGQNVTFRCDPISEHNRLYWYRQTLGQGPEFLTYFQNEAQLEKSRLLSDRFSAERPKGSFSTLEIQRTEQGDSAMYLCASSLEGHAGELFFGEGSRLTVL.

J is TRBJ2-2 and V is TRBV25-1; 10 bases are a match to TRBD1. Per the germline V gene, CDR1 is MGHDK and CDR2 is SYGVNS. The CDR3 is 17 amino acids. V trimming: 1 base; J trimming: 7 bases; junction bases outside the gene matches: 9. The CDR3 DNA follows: TGTGCCAGCAGTGAATCCAGCGGACAGGGGGTTAACGGGGAGCTGTTTTTT. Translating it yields CASSESSGQGVNGELFF.

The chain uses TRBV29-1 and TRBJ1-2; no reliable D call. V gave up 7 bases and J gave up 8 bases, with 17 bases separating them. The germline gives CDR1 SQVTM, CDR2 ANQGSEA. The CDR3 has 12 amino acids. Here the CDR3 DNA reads TGCAGCGCGGCCGGGCTGTCGGGGGGCTACACCTTC. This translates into CSAAGLSGGYTF.